The 18 T cell receptor beta chains reported below all come from one sample, sequenced in a study of T cell responses to AZD1222 COVID-19 vaccine. Data came from immunoSEQ multiplex PCR; TCRdb stores just in-frame clones and leaves some out. This table holds over 65,000 clones, roughly nine tenths found once. The sample consisted of peripheral blood, taken 28 days after the second AZD1222 dose. Source of these receptors: an adult who received the AZD1222 COVID-19 vaccine.

The chain is built from TRBV3-1 (or the pseudogene TRBV3-2) and TRBJ1-4; 10 bases are a match to TRBD1. CDR3 size: 15 residues. Trimming took 6 bases from V and 7 from J; bases not matched to a gene: 8. Looked up from germline, CDR1 is LGHDT and CDR2 is YNNKEL (reference sequence). CDR3 loop: CASSLWDRGPEKLFF. CDR3 in DNA: TGTGCCAGCAGTCTGTGGGACAGGGGACCTGAAAAACTGTTTTTT.

V is TRBV28 and J is TRBJ1-6, with 7 positions matching TRBD1. From germline, CDR1 is MDHEN and CDR2 SYDVKM. The length of the CDR3 is 20 residues. J was trimmed by 7 bases and V by 6 bases; bases with no gene match: 24. Here the CDR3 reads CASSLLGHSPRDRENSPLHF. In DNA, the CDR3 is TGTGCCAGCAGCCTCCTCGGGCATTCCCCTCGGGACAGAGAGAATTCACCCCTCCACTTT.

The chain employs TRBV7-2 and TRBJ2-1; TRBD2 agrees at 9 bases. The CDR3 contains 15 residues. The J segment lost 9 bases and the V segment lost 5 bases, leaving 11 bases of the junction unmatched. Germline CDR1 SGHTA, CDR2 FQGNSA. CDR3: CASSLPAGGRGEQFF. CDR3 coding DNA: TGTGCCAGCAGCCTACCGGCGGGGGGGCGAGGTGAGCAGTTCTTC. The complete variable domain, with remaining parts taken from reference TRBV7-2 and TRBJ2-1, reads GAGVSQSPSNKVTEKGKDVELRCDPISGHTALYWYRQSLGQGLEFLIYFQGNSAPDKSGLPSDRFSAERTGGSVSTLTIQRTQQEDSAVYLCASSLPAGGRGEQFFGPGTRLTVL.

The chain recombines TRBV5-1 with TRBJ2-2; D uncertain. Trimming removed 4 bases at V and 1 base at J, with 2 bases between. Germline values: CDR1 SGHRS, CDR2 YFSETQ. The CDR3 is made up of 12 amino acids. DNA for the CDR3: TGCGCCAGCAGCCTGAACACCGGGGAGCTGTTTTTT. This translates into CASSLNTGELFF.

This sequence joins TRBV4-2 and TRBJ2-2; 9 nucleotides match TRBD2. The length of the CDR3 is 18 residues. The germline V gene has CDR1 LGHNA and CDR2 YNFKEQ. V lost 3 bases and J lost 4; bases outside the gene matches: 12. The CDR3 bases are TGTGCCAGCAGCCACGAGCGGGGGGCATTAAGAGGCACCGGGGAGCTGTTTTTT. Amino acid sequence: CASSHERGALRGTGELFF.

The V and J genes are TRBV19 and TRBJ2-5, with 10 positions matching TRBD1. This CDR3 spans 16 amino acids. Germline V gene data show CDR1 as LNHDA and CDR2 as SQIVND (reference sequence). V was clipped by 4 bases and J by 4 bases; unmatched bases: 9. The CDR3 DNA is TGTGCCAGTAGTAGCCGACAGGGGGCTAAGGGAGAGACCCAGTACTTC. It is translated as CASSSRQGAKGETQYF. Using reference TRBV19 and TRBJ2-5 for the parts outside the CDR3, the full variable domain is DGGITQSPKYLFRKEGQNVTLSCEQNLNHDAMYWYRQDPGQGLRLIYYSQIVNDFQKGDIAEGYSVSREKKESFPLTVTSAQKNPTAFYLCASSSRQGAKGETQYFGPGTRLLVL.

The chain carries TRBV15 and TRBJ1-6; unclear D gene. V lost 0 bases, J lost 7 bases, and 10 bases lay in between. The CDR3 totals 15 residues. Germline V gene lookup returns CDR1 LNHNV and CDR2 YYDKDF (reference sequence). The CDR3 spells CATSRDLIANSPLHF. In DNA, the CDR3 is TGTGCCACCAGCAGAGATCTCATTGCCAATTCACCCCTCCACTTT. Combining the CDR3 with reference TRBV15 and TRBJ1-6 gives the whole variable domain DAMVIQNPRYQVTQFGKPVTLSCSQTLNHNVMYWYQQKSSQAPKLLFHYYDKDFNNEADTPDNFQSRRPNTSFCFLDIRSPGLGDTAMYLCATSRDLIANSPLHFGNGTRLTVT.

Points on this clone: At one of its ends the junction is not consistent with the germline gene, which may arise from a read error. The J gene is TRBJ2-1, the V gene TRBV27; 9 bases fit TRBD1. Germline V gives CDR1 MNHEY, CDR2 SMNVEV (reference sequence). The length of the CDR3 is 11 residues. DNA for the CDR3: TGTGCCAGCAGTTTAGGGACAGGGTTGATCTTC. It specifies CASSLGTGLIF.

The chain links TRBV6-5 to TRBJ1-4, with no clear D. Trimming took off 2 bases at V and 8 bases at J, with 15 bases between the two ends. The CDR3 totals 15 residues. Germline assignment: CDR1 MNHEY and CDR2 SVGAGI. CDR3 DNA sequence: TGTGCCAGCAGTTACAAGGGTAGCCGGGGAGAAAAACTGTTTTTT. Translation: CASSYKGSRGEKLFF.

This chain joins TRBV12-3 or TRBV12-4 and TRBJ2-3, with a tentative D call TRBD1 (5 bases). The CDR3 runs to 13 residues. The ends were cut back, 4 bases at V and 3 bases at J, with 8 bases in the middle. This chain's CDR3 is CASSSTVTDTQYF. In nucleotides, the CDR3 is TGTGCCAGCAGTTCGACAGTTACAGATACGCAGTATTTT.

This sequence joins TRBV19 and TRBJ1-5, with D possibly TRBD1 on 6 matching bases. V lost 4 bases, J lost 3 bases, and 10 bases lay in between. Germline assignment: CDR1 LNHDA and CDR2 SQIVND (reference sequence). CDR3 length equals 14 residues. The CDR3 DNA sequence: TGTGCCAGTAGTAGGGACATTTTCAATCAGCCCCAGCATTTT. This gives the protein CASSRDIFNQPQHF.

The gene calls are TRBV7-9 and TRBJ2-7; D is perhaps TRBD1 or TRBD2 (5 bases each). Germline V lookup: CDR1 SEHNR, CDR2 FQNEAQ (reference sequence). Trimming left V 5 bases short and J 3 bases short, with 11 bases between. CDR3 length: 13 residues. The CDR3 sequence: CASSRDRLYEQYF. The CDR3 DNA sequence: TGTGCCAGCAGCCGGGACCGGCTCTACGAGCAGTACTTC.

This chain links TRBV9 with TRBJ1-5; no definite D call. V was pared by 3 bases and J by 4 bases, with 14 bases between. The CDR3 loop spans 15 amino acids. The germline CDR1 and CDR2 sequences are SGDLS and YYNGEE. The CDR3 sequence: CASSGRGELNQPQHF. The CDR3 DNA reads TGTGCCAGCAGCGGACGGGGAGAGTTAAATCAGCCCCAGCATTTT. Filled out from reference TRBV9 and TRBJ1-5, the complete variable domain reads DSGVTQTPKHLITATGQRVTLRCSPRSGDLSVYWYQQSLDQGLQFLIQYYNGEERAKGNILERFSAQQFPDLHSELNLSSLELGDSALYFCASSGRGELNQPQHFGDGTRLSIL.

This sequence joins TRBV6-5 and TRBJ1-4; 11 positions match TRBD1. V trimming: 7 bases; J trimming: 8 bases; junction bases outside the gene matches: 9. The CDR3 has 15 residues. Per germline, CDR1 MNHEY and CDR2 SVGAGI. CDR3 DNA: TGTGCCAGCACTCGGACAGGGGGCCAAAGGGAAAAACTGTTTTTT. It yields the protein CASTRTGGQREKLFF.

The chain employs TRBV3-1 (or the pseudogene TRBV3-2) and TRBJ2-3, with D unclear. The germline V gene has CDR1 LGHDT and CDR2 YNNKEL (reference sequence). Trimming stripped 0 bases from V and 5 bases from J, with 12 bases between. The CDR3 totals 15 residues. In nucleotides, the CDR3 is TGTGCCAGCAGCCAAGAACCCACACTTAGAGATACGCAGTATTTT. The encoded protein is CASSQEPTLRDTQYF.

This chain uses TRBV6-5 with TRBJ1-2; no firm D call. The CDR3 totals 15 residues. Germline V gene data show CDR1 as MNHEY and CDR2 as SVGAGI. V was cut by 3 bases and J by 0 bases, with 11 bases left in between. The CDR3 region has the DNA TGTGCCAGCAGTTATTCTCTAGGAGCTAACTATGGCTACACCTTC. It codes for CASSYSLGANYGYTF.

This clone was seen a handful of times. V is TRBV7-9 and J is TRBJ1-3; D ambiguous. The V gene's germline CDR1 is SEHNR and CDR2 FQNEAQ (reference sequence). The CDR3 is 14 amino acids. V was cut by 7 bases and J by 0 bases, with 10 bases left in between. CDR3 DNA: TGTGCCAGCAATCAAAGGAGCTCTGGAAACACCATATATTTT. Protein: CASNQRSSGNTIYF.

V usage is TRBV7-6 and J usage is TRBJ2-7; 11 bases line up with TRBD2. The trim removed 5 bases at V and 6 bases at J, leaving 18 bases unmatched. Germline V gene lookup returns CDR1 SGHVS and CDR2 FNYEAQ. The CDR3 is 18 amino acids. Here the CDR3 reads CASSASLGLAGGVGEQYV. The CDR3 DNA is TGTGCCAGCAGCGCCTCCTTGGGCCTAGCGGGGGGTGTAGGCGAGCAGTACGTC.